This T cell receptor beta chain originates from a study of T cells in Graves' hyperthyroidism and ophthalmopathy (dated by TCRdb to the late 2010s). With regard to the full study: Peripheral blood was sampled at the time of initial diagnosis, prior to any treatment. To identify TCR V-J signatures that set the groups apart, the researchers used a discovery cohort of 95 to 100 patients, made up of 43 with Graves' ophthalmopathy and approximately 57 with stable Graves' hyperthyroidism. Whether ophthalmopathy could be predicted prospectively was tested in an independent validation cohort made up of approximately 19 hyperthyroidism patients plus 17 patients who later progressed to ophthalmopathy. The 100 or so discovery patients were divided at random into training and test sets in a 7:3 ratio. In several Graves' hyperthyroidism patients, the study also compared T-cell repertoires from thyroid tissue with T-cell repertoires from blood. After sampling, hyperthyroidism patients received methimazole starting at 30 mg daily, and ophthalmopathy patients received high-dose intravenous methylprednisolone. TCR Vbeta CDR3 sequencing of 130 to 150 peripheral blood samples (43 ophthalmopathy, 75 hyperthyroidism and about 17 progressor patients) is reported in the paper. The paper as a whole reports these results and caveats: In cross-validation, a model built on a 13 V-J signature told ophthalmopathy apart from stable hyperthyroidism with approximately 90% sensitivity and around 81% specificity, and in testing the same model reached 80%/75%. Most expanded thyroid clonotypes (frequency above 0.001) were also found in blood, which suggests that blood repertoires may mirror thyroid immune responses. In validation, progression to ophthalmopathy was predicted by the model with more than 65% sensitivity and around 76% specificity, a median of approximately 7.1 months before onset. Sample size was not statistically predetermined, and investigators were not blinded to group allocation.

The TCR beta CDR3 regions were amplified from RNA transcripts. The first round of RT-PCR for the TCR CDR3 was performed with the HTBI primer set and the Qiagen OneStep RT-PCR kit. The libraries were constructed in a second round of multiplex PCR and then size-selected and purified. The libraries were sequenced on an Illumina HiSeq2000 using paired-end 100 bp reads. As for the authors' bioinformatics: Raw data were processed with SOAPnuke, discarding reads with adapters, uncalled bases, mean Phred below 15, or no exact constant-primer or identifier match. COPE v1.2.5 was used to merge high-quality paired reads, and clonotypes were defined as unique nucleotide sequences. MiTCR v1.1 was used to align the clonotypes against IMGT TRBV, TRBD and TRBJ reference segments. The analysis was restricted to V-J combinations with a frequency above 0.0001, which together covered 99.2% of the repertoires. The TCS score was defined as the ratio of F50 (clonal expansion) to E x V (chaos), calculated using BLOSUM62-based TCRdist between CDR3 peptides within each V-J. Welch's t-statistics and random forest reduced 514 V-J features to under 15, which were used in a naive Bayes classifier (R e1071). TCRdb cleaned the public reads at Q25 with fastp, built clones with MiXCR and kept in-frame beta chains. Every distinct CDR3 protein forms one entry, paired with its most common genes and DNA. Clone size and V and J calls follow TCRdb, not the original study. The table for this sample lists about 520,000 distinct CDR3 sequences; around 22% of them were counted only once. Of the sample, about 11% is held by the ten largest clones.

This clonotype was detected a few times. This receptor's antigen is unknown. No base quality information exists; no much larger clone differs at one position. The germline V gene yields SQVTM for CDR1 and ANQGSEA for CDR2. Trimming leaves V shorter by 7 bases and J shorter by 5 bases, with the junction holding 10 bases beyond the gene matches. The CDR3 numbers 13 residues from cysteine through phenylalanine. Only CDR3 DNA remains: 39 bases, in frame from the first base. Moderately to severely active disease, a Clinical Activity Score of at least 3, a NOSPECS grade of at least 4, and a duration under 3 months were present in ophthalmopathy patients. The study excluded patients with uncontrolled infections, other autoimmune diseases, pregnancy or lactation. Clinical symptoms, serum thyroxine and TRAb, thyroid ultrasound, and orbital computed tomography formed the basis for the diagnoses. Ficoll-Paque density gradient centrifugation was used to isolate PBMCs from approximately 10 ml of fresh peripheral blood. Trizol reagent was used to extract total RNA, and RNA quality was then checked on an Agilent 2100 Bioanalyzer.

The TCR sequence derives from a woman aged 30 to 39 with Graves' ophthalmopathy. This sequence uses TRBV29-1 and TRBJ2-5, and TRBD1 matches 7 of the central bases. Material for sequencing was blood. The DNA sequence is TGCAGCGCCACTCACAGGGGTGGGGAGACCCAGTACTTC. The resulting protein is CSATHRGGETQYF.